The present T cell receptor beta chain was sequenced within a study (dated by TCRdb to the mid-2010s). Turning to the overall study: The study tested whether tumor-infiltrating Tregs in breast cancer are recruited from blood Tregs or converted in situ from other CD4+ T cell subsets. The study at large found these results: Validation in the larger cohort was restricted to a single TCR beta V-J rearrangement rather than whole repertoires. The TCR gene usage of tumor memory CD4+ T cells clustered together with blood and lymph node memory CD4+ cells and with lymph node naive CD4+ cells. The greatest overlap of tumor-infiltrating Treg TCR alpha and beta sequences was observed with tumor naive CD4+ T cells, followed by blood naive CD4+ T cells.

Full-length TCR variable regions were amplified by 5' RACE PCR using constant-region reverse primers, and then by semi-nested PCR using Nested Universal Primer A. Using the ReliaPrep RNA Cell Miniprep System, total RNA was extracted, and the SMARTer RACE 5'/3' Kit was then used to reverse transcribe the RNA into 5'RACE-ready cDNA. Full-length TCR alpha and beta libraries were barcoded with multiplex adaptors and sequenced on an Illumina MiSeq. Concerning the study's data processing: For each of nine subset-tissue groups, sequencing data from the five patients were combined, and the groups were compared by unsupervised clustering of TCR gene usage. The Morisita-Horn index was used to calculate repertoire similarity, with shared sequences weighted by how much each contributed to each repertoire. Starting from the raw public reads, TCRdb applied fastp trimming at Q25, assembled clones with MiXCR and retained in-frame beta chains. A single entry per CDR3 protein holds the most common genes and DNA from its merged rows. The authors' filters were not applied to this entry. The sample's clone listing holds under 25 distinct CDR3 sequences.

The Miltenyi Naive CD4+ T Cell Isolation kit was used to purify naive CD4+ T cells, and Tregs were depleted with CD25 microbeads. Tregs, naive and memory CD4+ T cells from tumor, blood and ipsilateral draining lymph nodes of about 5 breast cancer patients underwent full-length TCR alpha and beta sequencing. Tumor tissue and lymph nodes obtained from ipsilateral axillary dissection were perfused with PBS, minced and then digested with collagenase I and hyaluronidase. Ficoll density gradient centrifugation was used to isolate mononuclear cells from either lymph nodes or around 50 ml of peripheral blood. A purity exceeding 90% was confirmed by FACS for the sorted cell populations. CDR1 MNHEY and CDR2 SMNVEV were looked up in the germline V gene (reference sequence). The CDR3, from cysteine to phenylalanine, totals 14 residues. The read is trimmed to its CDR3 DNA, 42 bases read in frame from base 1.

Worth noting for this clonotype: Its target antigen remains unknown. A junction boundary mismatches the germline segment, possibly from a read error. This beta chain is off target for a library built for alpha chains, so its abundance means little.

The sequence was obtained from a female donor with breast cancer. Sequences were obtained from naive CD4+ T cells sorted from a lymph node. Taken with the paper, the label for cell subset or site translates to: naive CD4+ T cells, CD4+CD45RA+CD25-. The chain is encoded by TRBV27 joined to TRBJ2-7; TRBD1 aligns with 7 central bases. CDR3 reads: CASSLGQEIYEPYF. The nucleotide sequence is given as TGTGCCAGCAGTTTAGGACAGGAGATCTACGAGCCGTACTTC.